Below, 12 T cell receptor beta chains from the same sample are listed, as sequenced in a study of blood T cell repertoires in COVID-19. Clones were read by immunoSEQ multiplex PCR, and TCRdb kept only the in-frame ones, dropping some. The data contain about 200,000 clones, about 88% of them seen just once; the ten biggest clones take up roughly a sixth. Sequencing was carried out using peripheral blood. These receptors were taken from a man aged 50-60 years with COVID-19, enrolled during active disease.

The chain is built from TRBV7-2 and TRBJ2-1; D unclear. Germline V gene data show CDR1 as SGHTA and CDR2 as FQGNSA. The CDR3 is made up of 16 amino acids. Trimming removed 3 bases at V and 0 bases at J, with 12 bases between. The chain's CDR3 is CASSFSTRSSYNEQFF. Written as DNA, the CDR3 is TGTGCCAGCAGCTTCAGCACACGGAGCTCCTACAATGAGCAGTTCTTC.

J is TRBJ1-2 and V is TRBV6-5; the D gene is possibly TRBD1 (6 bases). The CDR3 is 14 residues long. The germline CDR1 and CDR2 sequences are MNHEY and SVGAGI. Trimming took 6 bases from V and 2 from J, leaving 13 bases between them. CDR3 sequence (DNA): TGTGCCAGCAGAGAGTCCGGACAGAACTATGGCTACACCTTC. Amino acids: CASRESGQNYGYTF.

This chain joins TRBV27 and TRBJ2-7; TRBD2 agrees at 8 bases. Germline V gene sequence: CDR1 MNHEY, CDR2 SMNVEV (reference sequence). This CDR3 contains 13 residues. Trimming took 6 bases from V and 2 from J; bases not matched to a gene: 3. The CDR3 bases are TGTGCCAGCAGACTAGCGGTAACCTACGAGCAGTACTTC. As protein: CASRLAVTYEQYF.

This chain connects TRBV5-8 to TRBJ2-5; tentative D call: TRBD1 (6 bases). The germline V and J ends were trimmed by 0 bases and 1 base, with 10 bases remaining between them. Germline loops: CDR1 SGHTS, CDR2 YDEGEE. This CDR3 has 15 amino acids. The CDR3 region is CASSLGQDGQETQYF. CDR3 bases: TGTGCCAGCAGCTTGGGACAGGACGGCCAAGAGACCCAGTACTTC.

This clone was picked up a small number of times. The chain is built from TRBV28 and TRBJ1-5; D is unresolved. CDR1 MDHEN and CDR2 SYDVKM come from the germline V gene. V lost 3 bases and J lost 6, with 3 bases in between. The CDR3 is made up of 11 amino acids. CDR3 in DNA: TGTGCCAGCAGTTTTAGTCAGCCCCAGCATTTT. It is translated as CASSFSQPQHF.

The V gene is TRBV20-1, the J gene TRBJ2-1, with D unclear. V lost 3 bases, J lost 9 bases, and 9 bases lay in between. The germline V gene has CDR1 DFQATT and CDR2 SNEGSKA (reference sequence). The CDR3 consists of 11 residues. The CDR3 sequence is CSASGFGEQFF. CDR3 bases: TGCAGTGCTAGCGGGTTTGGTGAGCAGTTCTTC.

CDR3 nucleotide sequence: TGTGCCAGTAGTAGCACGGGACTACACCAAGAGACCCAGTACTTC. Residues: CASSSTGLHQETQYF. The genes are TRBV19 and TRBJ2-5; TRBD2 matches at 7 bases. Germline lookup yields CDR1 LNHDA and CDR2 SQIVND (reference sequence). Trimming took 4 bases from V and 0 from J; bases not matched to a gene: 5. This CDR3 spans 15 amino acids.

The rearrangement links TRBV6-2 or TRBV6-3 to TRBJ2-3; the match to TRBD2 covers 7 bases. Trimming took 2 bases from V and 4 from J; bases not matched to a gene: 9. Per germline, CDR1 MNHEY and CDR2 SVGEGT. The CDR3 has 16 amino acids. This CDR3 is CASSYEAGVGSDTQYF. The CDR3 region has the DNA TGTGCCAGCAGTTACGAGGCGGGAGTGGGGTCAGATACGCAGTATTTT.

This clone was observed once. The V call is TRBV21-1, the J call TRBJ2-7; the D call in the table, TRBD2, was not verified against the DNA. TRBV21-1 is a recognized pseudogene. The CDR3 extends over 16 amino acids. This chain's CDR3 is CASSNPTSGNSYEQYF. CDR3 nucleotide sequence: TGTGCCAGCAGCAACCCAACTAGCGGGAACTCCTACGAGCAGTACTTC.

J is TRBJ2-1 and V is TRBV7-9, with D hard to call. V was shortened by 2 bases and J by 7 bases, with 6 bases between the two germline ends. In germline, CDR1 is SEHNR, CDR2 FQNEAQ (reference sequence). This CDR3 is 12 amino acids long. The CDR3 DNA reads as TGTGCCAGCAGCTTATTGAGTAATGAGCAGTTCTTC. As protein: CASSLLSNEQFF.

This clone was picked up one time. The V call is TRBV7-9, the J call TRBJ1-1; D is possibly TRBD1 (5 bases). Trimming left V 3 bases short and J 7 bases short, with 15 bases between. Germline lookup yields CDR1 SEHNR and CDR2 FQNEAQ (reference sequence). CDR3 size: 14 residues. Here the CDR3 reads CASSLGGAGGEAFF. The CDR3 DNA sequence: TGTGCCAGCAGCTTGGGGGGAGCCGGAGGTGAAGCTTTCTTT.

CDR3 bases: TGTGCCAGCAGGGTAGACTTTACCGGGGAGCTGTTTTTT. The encoded protein is CASRVDFTGELFF. This chain links TRBV2 with TRBJ2-2; D unresolved. This CDR3 comprises 13 residues. Germline V gives CDR1 SNHLY, CDR2 FYNNEI. V shed 6 bases and J shed 5 bases, with 10 bases lying between them. The full variable domain, its missing parts supplied by reference TRBV2 and TRBJ2-2, is EPEVTQTPSHQVTQMGQEVILRCVPISNHLYFYWYRQILGQKVEFLVSFYNNEISEKSEIFDDQFSVERPDGSNFTLKIRSTKLEDSAMYFCASRVDFTGELFFGEGSRLTVL.